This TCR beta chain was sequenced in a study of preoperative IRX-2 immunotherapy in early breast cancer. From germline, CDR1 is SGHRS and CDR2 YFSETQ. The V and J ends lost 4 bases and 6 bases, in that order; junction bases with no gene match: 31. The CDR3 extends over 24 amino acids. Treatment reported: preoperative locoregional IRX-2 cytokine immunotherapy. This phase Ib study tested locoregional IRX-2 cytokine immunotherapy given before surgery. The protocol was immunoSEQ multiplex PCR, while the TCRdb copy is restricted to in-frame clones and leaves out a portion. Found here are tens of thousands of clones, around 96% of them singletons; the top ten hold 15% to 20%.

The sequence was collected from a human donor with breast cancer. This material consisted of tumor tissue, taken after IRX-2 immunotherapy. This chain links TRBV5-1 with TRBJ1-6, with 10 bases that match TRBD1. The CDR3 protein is CASSLTRTGGKVTPMVGLNSPLHF. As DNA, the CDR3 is TGCGCCAGCAGCCTCACCAGGACAGGGGGAAAGGTCACTCCTATGGTGGGGCTTAATTCACCCCTCCACTTT.